Sequencing of this T cell receptor beta chain was carried out in a study of cytomegalovirus exposure and HLA in healthy donors. Turning to the study itself: As released early, the data held approximately 80 million unique TCRs from HLA-typed donors. Notes on the study in general: A later analysis by the authors found several of the most significant clusters apparently linked to common viral pathogens.

On this clone itself: Its antigen is as yet unknown.

The CDR3 loop spans 16 amino acids. The V segment lost 2 bases and the J segment 5 bases; nucleotides outside the gene matches: 9. Germline V CDR1 and CDR2: SEHNR, FQNEAQ (reference sequence). 13 Jbeta primers and 60 Vbeta primers were used for the PCR. Data came from immunoSEQ multiplex PCR; TCRdb stores just in-frame clones and leaves some out. The table lists roughly 60,000 clones, 65% to 90% of them singletons. V usage is TRBV7-9 and J usage is TRBJ2-3, with TRBD2 matching over 8 bases. What was sequenced was PBMCs. This clonotype originated in a man younger than 40 in good health and CMV-seronegative. CDR3 residues: CASSLSYGRDLDTQYF. DNA for the CDR3: TGTGCCAGCAGCTTAAGTTACGGGAGGGACTTAGATACGCAGTATTTT.